This T cell receptor beta chain originates from a study of metastatic and nonmetastatic thyroid tumors. Findings of the study overall: Benign nodules reportedly had significantly lower TCR beta diversity than malignant thyroid tumors in blood and tumor.

The V gene's germline CDR1 is SGHRS and CDR2 YFSETQ. V lost 4 bases to trimming and J lost 4 bases; unmatched junction nucleotides: 7. The CDR3 has 14 residues. With MiXCR, TCRdb called clones anew from the PCR reads. The sample lists approximately 25,000 clones, 20% occurring once. The table lists this clone with many counts. Its antigen is not known. Ahead of thyroid surgery, no patient had received treatment of any kind. Input material: blood. The source of this sequence is a male donor with papillary thyroid cancer or a benign thyroid nodule (not recorded which). Some clones in this sample may be carry-over from other donors' samples. This chain joins TRBV5-1 and TRBJ1-1; 7 bases line up with TRBD1. The CDR3 loop is CASSPLAGGTEAFF. The CDR3 coding sequence is TGCGCCAGCAGCCCACTAGCAGGGGGCACTGAAGCTTTCTTT.